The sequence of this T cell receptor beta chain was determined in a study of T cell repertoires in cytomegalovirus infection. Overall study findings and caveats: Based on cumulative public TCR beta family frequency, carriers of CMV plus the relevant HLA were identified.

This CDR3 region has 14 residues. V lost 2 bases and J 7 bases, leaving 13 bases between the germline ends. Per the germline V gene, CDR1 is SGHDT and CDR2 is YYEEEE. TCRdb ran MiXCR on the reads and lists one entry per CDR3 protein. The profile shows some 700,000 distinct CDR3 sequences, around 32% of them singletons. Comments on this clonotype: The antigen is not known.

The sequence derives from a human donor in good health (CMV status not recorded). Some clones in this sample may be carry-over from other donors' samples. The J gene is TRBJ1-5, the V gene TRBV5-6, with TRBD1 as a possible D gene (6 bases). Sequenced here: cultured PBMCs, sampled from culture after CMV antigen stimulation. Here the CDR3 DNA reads TGTGCCAGCAGCTTTACAGGGAATCTACAGCCCCAGCATTTT. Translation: CASSFTGNLQPQHF.